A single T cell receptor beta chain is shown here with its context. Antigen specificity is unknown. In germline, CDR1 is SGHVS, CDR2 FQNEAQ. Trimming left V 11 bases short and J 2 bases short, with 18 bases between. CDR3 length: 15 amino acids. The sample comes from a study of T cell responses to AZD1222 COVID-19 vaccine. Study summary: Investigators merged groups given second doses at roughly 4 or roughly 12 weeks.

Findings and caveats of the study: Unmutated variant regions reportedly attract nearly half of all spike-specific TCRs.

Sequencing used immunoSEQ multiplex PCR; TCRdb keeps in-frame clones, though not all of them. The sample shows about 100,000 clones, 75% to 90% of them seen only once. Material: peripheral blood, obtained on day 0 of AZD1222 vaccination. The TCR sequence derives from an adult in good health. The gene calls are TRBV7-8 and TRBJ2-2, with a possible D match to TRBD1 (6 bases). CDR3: CAGTMGALNTGELFF. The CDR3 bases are TGTGCCGGGACGATGGGGGCGCTAAACACCGGGGAGCTGTTTTTT.